These T cell receptor beta chains were read from a single sample in a study of T cell responses to AZD1222 COVID-19 vaccine. Libraries were prepared by immunoSEQ multiplex PCR; TCRdb keeps only in-frame clonotypes and omits some of them. The table has approximately 61,000 clones, around 80% seen once. Sequences were derived from peripheral blood, sampled 28 days after the second AZD1222 dose. The origin of the receptors is an adult who received the AZD1222 COVID-19 vaccine. Both conserved end residues are part of each CDR3. A D gene is named only where the DNA matches it firmly. Clone size is stated in some rows and not others, as once, few, many or a class when expanded.

D gene	clone size	V gene	J gene	CDR3 protein	CDR3 DNA
-	few	TRBV7-9	TRBJ2-6	CASLRGSGANVLTF	TGTGCCAGCCTCCGGGGATCTGGGGCCAACGTCCTGACTTTC
TRBD2	-	TRBV7-2	TRBJ2-5	CASSFLAARETQYF	TGTGCCAGCAGCTTTCTAGCGGCTCGAGAGACCCAGTACTTC
TRBD2	-	TRBV7-2	TRBJ2-7	CASSPGTSGFSYEQYF	TGTGCCAGCAGCCCAGGGACTAGCGGATTTTCCTACGAGCAGTACTTC
TRBD2	-	TRBV6-6	TRBJ2-7	CASSPPSGRSSYEQYF	TGTGCCAGCAGTCCTCCTAGCGGGAGGAGCTCCTACGAGCAGTACTTC
-	-	TRBV7-2	TRBJ2-1	CASSPRPGPTYNEQFF	TGTGCCAGCAGCCCCCGCCCGGGACCCACCTACAATGAGCAGTTCTTC
-	-	TRBV12-3/TRBV12-4	TRBJ1-5	CASSLAGDQPQHF	TGTGCCAGCAGCCTGGCAGGGGACCAGCCCCAGCATTTT
-	-	TRBV10-3	TRBJ2-5	CAISEKSFPAETQYF	TGTGCCATCAGTGAGAAGAGTTTTCCCGCAGAGACCCAGTACTTC
TRBD2	few	TRBV9	TRBJ2-1	CASSVTGTSEGGVNNEQFF	TGTGCCAGCAGCGTGACCGGGACTAGCGAAGGAGGGGTGAACAATGAGCAGTTCTTC
TRBD2	-	TRBV9	TRBJ2-1	CASSGLAGTSSYNEQFF	TGTGCCAGCAGCGGACTAGCGGGCACGAGCTCCTACAATGAGCAGTTCTTC
-	few	TRBV25-1	TRBJ2-7	CASSDTRLPFGIYEQYF	TGTGCCAGCAGTGACACACGACTACCGTTTGGGATCTACGAGCAGTACTTC